Each of the 20 T cell receptor beta chains below was sequenced from the same sample in a study of shared T cell receptors in the human thymus. This table comes from immunoSEQ multiplex PCR, and its TCRdb copy is limited to in-frame clones, with some not included. The sample records around 730,000 clones, approximately 83% being singletons. Separately, the same data were catalogued under a study of human thymus T cells.

Input material: thymocytes. The source of these receptors is a girl less than two years old with a congenital heart defect.

The V and J genes are TRBV18 and TRBJ1-2; tentative D call: TRBD1 (6 bases). CDR3 length equals 12 residues. Germline CDR1 is KGHSH and CDR2 is LQKENI. V was clipped by 6 bases and J by 2 bases, with 7 bases between them. CDR3 nucleotides: TGTGCCAGCTCGGACAGCAACTATGGCTACACCTTC. It encodes CASSDSNYGYTF.

This clone was counted a few times. The chain carries TRBV19 and TRBJ1-1; 7 bases match TRBD1. The length of the CDR3 is 15 residues. V gave up 3 bases and J gave up 1 base; unmatched junction bases: 5. The germline V gene has CDR1 LNHDA and CDR2 SQIVND (reference sequence). The chain's CDR3 is CASSITNRGNTEAFF. Written as DNA, the CDR3 is TGTGCCAGTAGTATCACTAACAGGGGGAACACTGAAGCTTTCTTT.

The V gene is TRBV30, the J gene TRBJ2-5; no clear D gene. The ends were cut back, 0 bases at V and 5 bases at J, with 13 bases in the middle. This CDR3 has 14 residues. Germline CDR1 is GTSNPN and CDR2 is SVGIG (reference sequence). CDR3: CAWSVSSHPETQYF. CDR3 coding DNA: TGTGCCTGGAGTGTAAGTAGTCATCCCGAGACCCAGTACTTC.

The gene calls are TRBV7-9 and TRBJ2-1, with 8 positions matching TRBD2. Per germline, CDR1 SEHNR and CDR2 FQNEAQ (reference sequence). This CDR3 is 16 amino acids long. V shed 0 bases and J 7 bases; nucleotides not matched to a gene: 8. The CDR3, as DNA: TGTGCCAGCAGCTTAGCACCGGGCGGGGGGTTGAATGAGCAGTTCTTC. This sequence encodes CASSLAPGGGLNEQFF.

The chain is built from TRBV20-1 and TRBJ2-1; TRBD2 matches 8 bases. CDR3 size: 11 residues. V dropped 7 bases and J dropped 10; count of bases not matched to a gene: 6. The germline V gene has CDR1 DFQATT and CDR2 SNEGSKA (reference sequence). The CDR3 sequence is CSVVRGGEQFF. The CDR3 bases are TGCAGTGTAGTACGGGGGGGGGAGCAGTTCTTC.

CDR3 nucleotides: TGTGCCAGCTCACCCCCCGGAGACCGATACGAGCAGTACTTC. This encodes CASSPPGDRYEQYF. This chain links TRBV18 with TRBJ2-7; D ambiguous. The length of the CDR3 is 14 residues. Deletions cut 3 bases from V and 4 bases from J, with 13 bases between. The germline gives CDR1 KGHSH, CDR2 LQKENI. Full variable domain (missing parts from reference TRBV18 and TRBJ2-7): NAGVMQNPRHLVRRRGQEARLRCSPMKGHSHVYWYRQLPEEGLKFMVYLQKENIIDESGMPKERFSAEFPKEGPSILRIQQVVRGDSAAYFCASSPPGDRYEQYFGPGTRLTVT.

This clone was seen more than once but under ten times. The rearrangement joins TRBV5-8 to TRBJ1-5; 9 bases map to TRBD1. Germline CDR1 reads SGHTS; CDR2 reads YDEGEE. Trimming took 2 bases from V and 2 from J; bases not matched to a gene: 14. CDR3 length: 19 amino acids. The CDR3 reads CASSLRETGGLCGNQPQHF. As DNA, the CDR3 is TGTGCCAGCAGCTTACGCGAGACAGGGGGGTTGTGTGGCAATCAGCCCCAGCATTTT.

The rearrangement uses TRBV5-6 and TRBJ1-1, with 12 bases fitting TRBD1. Germline CDR1 SGHDT, CDR2 YYEEEE. V shed 3 bases, J shed 1 base, and the junction held 7 bases outside the gene matches. The CDR3 spans 17 residues. The CDR3 DNA reads TGTGCCAGCAGCTGGGACAGGGGGCGAATTGGGAACACTGAAGCTTTCTTT. Protein sequence: CASSWDRGRIGNTEAFF.

This clone occurred a few times. The chain couples TRBV7-2 to TRBJ2-7; 8 bases match TRBD1. The trim removed 5 bases at V and 2 bases at J, leaving 20 bases unmatched. Germline CDR1 is SGHTA and CDR2 is FQGNSA. The CDR3 runs 19 residues. Written as DNA, the CDR3 is TGTGCCAGCAGCACAACCATGGACAGGGAATATATTCGAACCTACGAGCAGTACTTC. Its protein product is CASSTTMDREYIRTYEQYF.

This clone occurred once. J is TRBJ1-5 and V is TRBV30, with D hard to call. This CDR3 has 14 amino acids. The germline V gene encodes CDR1 GTSNPN and CDR2 SVGIG (reference sequence). Trimming took off 0 bases at V and 7 bases at J, with 13 bases between the two ends. The CDR3 bases are TGTGCCTGGAGTGTACCGCTGTCTAGACAGCCCCAGCATTTT. Protein: CAWSVPLSRQPQHF.

This chain connects TRBV18 to TRBJ1-2; 8 bases agree with TRBD1. Germline V CDR1 and CDR2: KGHSH, LQKENI. The CDR3 spans 17 residues. J was trimmed by 0 bases and V by 3 bases; bases with no gene match: 9. The CDR3 protein is CASSPQPGQGTNYGYTF. DNA for the CDR3: TGTGCCAGCTCACCGCAGCCCGGACAGGGAACTAACTATGGCTACACCTTC.

The chain is built from TRBV29-1 and TRBJ1-1, with 7 bases fitting TRBD1. The CDR3 sequence is 13 residues long. The germline gives CDR1 SQVTM, CDR2 ANQGSEA. V dropped 3 bases and J dropped 3; count of bases not matched to a gene: 4. The CDR3 region is CSVEGQKHTEAFF. For the CDR3, the DNA is TGCAGCGTTGAGGGACAGAAACACACTGAAGCTTTCTTT.

The chain combines TRBV2 with TRBJ1-2; weak D call: TRBD1 (6 bases). Trimming removed 4 bases from V and 6 bases from J, with 12 bases in between. This CDR3 spans 13 amino acids. Germline CDR1 is SNHLY and CDR2 is FYNNEI. In DNA, the CDR3 is TGTGCCAGCAGTGGGCTCAGGGGCCATGGCTACACCTTC. The encoded protein is CASSGLRGHGYTF.

Concerning this clone: The CDR3 does not close with the conserved phenylalanine or tryptophan, likely indicating a read error. This chain connects TRBV11-2 to TRBJ1-2; a weak D match, TRBD1 (6 bases). The CDR3 extends over 17 amino acids. The germline gives CDR1 SGHAT, CDR2 FQNNGV. V lost 1 base and J lost 5, with 20 bases in between. CDR3 region: CASSLAQGWGALYGYTL. CDR3 DNA sequence: TGTGCCAGCAGCTTAGCGCAGGGGTGGGGAGCCCTATATGGCTACACCCTC.

For this clone: Relative to the germline gene, one junction end is altered; a read error may explain this. CDR3: CACSAGNTEAFF. CDR3 nucleotides: TGTGCCTGCAGTGCCGGGAACACTGAAGCTTTCTTT. V and J are TRBV6-5 and TRBJ1-1; D is uncertain. Per germline, CDR1 MNHEY and CDR2 SVGAGI. The CDR3 is 12 residues long.

The chain is built from TRBV7-2 and TRBJ1-1; D call uncertain. V was cut by 5 bases and J by 1 base, with 26 bases left in between. The CDR3 covers 19 residues. Germline-derived CDR1 and CDR2 are SGHTA and FQGNSA. In nucleotides, the CDR3 is TGTGCCAGCAGCCAATACTCTAGTCGGTTCCAAATATCGAACACTGAAGCTTTCTTT. Its protein product is CASSQYSSRFQISNTEAFF.

The chain employs TRBV4-1 and TRBJ1-1; D perhaps matches TRBD1 (5 bases). The germline CDR1 and CDR2 sequences are MGHRA and YSYEKL. V lost 5 bases and J 4 bases, leaving 14 bases between the germline ends. The CDR3 sequence is 14 residues long. In nucleotides, the CDR3 is TGCGCCAGCAGCTTCCGGTCCCAGGGCACTGAAGCTTTCTTT. Amino acid sequence: CASSFRSQGTEAFF.

This chain connects TRBV4-1 to TRBJ1-2; 7 bases agree with TRBD1. There are 14 residues in the CDR3. Germline-derived CDR1 and CDR2 are MGHRA and YSYEKL. Trimming took 5 bases from V and 4 from J; bases not matched to a gene: 7. CDR3 region: CASSSTGDGYGYTF. CDR3 sequence (DNA): TGCGCCAGCAGCTCAACAGGGGATGGCTATGGCTACACCTTC.

The V call is TRBV14, the J call TRBJ2-7, with 9 bases lining up with TRBD2. The CDR3 sequence is 17 residues long. Germline CDR1 is SGHDN and CDR2 is FVKESK. The V gene end was trimmed by 4 bases and the J gene end by 9 bases; junction bases not matched to a gene: 19. The DNA of the CDR3 is TGTGCCAGCAGCCGCCGTGCGGGGGGGGCCGTGTTAACCCCGCAGTACTTC. Amino acids: CASSRRAGGAVLTPQYF.

The chain uses TRBV19 and TRBJ1-1; TRBD1 is a possible D gene (6 bases). The germline CDR1 and CDR2 sequences are LNHDA and SQIVND (reference sequence). Trimming left V 6 bases short and J 0 bases short, with 11 bases between. The CDR3 loop spans 14 amino acids. DNA for the CDR3: TGTGCCAGTAGGCCGACAGGTTTGAACACTGAAGCTTTCTTT. Amino acid sequence: CASRPTGLNTEAFF.